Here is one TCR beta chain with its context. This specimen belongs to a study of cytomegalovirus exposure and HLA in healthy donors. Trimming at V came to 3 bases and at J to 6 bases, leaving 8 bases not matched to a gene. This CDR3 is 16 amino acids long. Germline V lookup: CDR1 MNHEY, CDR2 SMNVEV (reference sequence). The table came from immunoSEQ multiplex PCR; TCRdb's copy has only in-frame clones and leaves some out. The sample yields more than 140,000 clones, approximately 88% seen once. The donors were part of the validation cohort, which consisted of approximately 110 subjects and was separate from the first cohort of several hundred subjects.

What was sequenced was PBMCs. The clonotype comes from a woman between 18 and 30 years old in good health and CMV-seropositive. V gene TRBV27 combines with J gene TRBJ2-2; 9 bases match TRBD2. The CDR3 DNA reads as TGTGCCAGCAGTTTCGATAGCGGGAGTTATGCCGGGGAGCTGTTTTTT. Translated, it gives CASSFDSGSYAGELFF.